This TCR beta chain appears in the sequencing data of a study of early T cells in non-severe SARS-CoV-2 infection (dated by TCRdb to the early 2020s). In terms of the full investigation: Because TCR sequencing relied on bulk RNA taken from unsorted whole blood, pairing of alpha and beta chains was not possible.

The library was built by means of 5' RACE. The sample was run on a NextSeq 500. In the TCR library protocol, unique molecular identifiers were attached to individual cDNA molecules to correct for PCR bias and sequencing error. Sequencing covered both TCR alpha and beta chains, and within each sample the abundances of alpha and beta sequences were tightly co-correlated. In the source study's methods: Decombinator V4 was used to perform V gene, J gene and CDR3 annotation of TCR sequences. Expanded TCRs were defined as changing significantly between any two time points under a Poisson model with p below 0.0001. Abundances of TCRs were expressed as counts per million after normalisation to the total number of TCRs sequenced in each sample. TRAV1-2 paired with TRAJ12, TRAJ20 or TRAJ33 defined MAIT TCRs, while TRAV10 paired with TRAJ18 defined iNKT TCRs. VDJdb, accessed on 1 November 2021, was searched for TCRs annotated for CMV, EBV and SARS-CoV-2, and TCRs annotated for more than one antigen were excluded. TCRdb reworked the public reads: Q25 trimming with fastp, MiXCR clone assembly, productive beta chains retained. Here each entry gathers all rows of one CDR3 protein and keeps the most common genes and DNA. The V and J calls and clone size are TCRdb's, not the authors'. The sample includes tens of thousands of distinct CDR3 sequences, with approximately 12% observed a single time. About 1.6% of the sample rests with the top ten.

A case-control design nested within a healthcare worker cohort in London, UK, was used, with weekly nasopharyngeal swab PCR tests and blood sampling performed. Between 23 and 31 March 2020, the week of the UK lockdown, healthcare workers were enrolled and then followed up weekly for as long as 16 weeks. The germline V gene provides CDR1 MNHEY and CDR2 SVGAGI. V drops 2 bases and J drops 6 bases, leaving 17 bases in between. From the cysteine through the phenylalanine, the CDR3 covers 15 amino acids. The DNA shown is the 45-base CDR3, in frame from base 1. This clonotype was seen a few times. Its antigen is still unknown. No qualities accompany the bases; no much larger clone lies one base away. The paper's findings and limits, for the study overall: Matching against VDJdb was skewed toward anti-spike CD8 responses, likely underestimated virus-specific expansions, and missed private and CD4 specificities.

Recombination joined TRBV6-5 with TRBJ2-7, with the D segment identity uncertain. The source of this sequence is an adult who was a healthcare worker with PCR-confirmed SARS-CoV-2 infection or an uninfected control (not recorded which). Specimen: whole blood. The nucleotides read TGTGCCAGCAGTTACCAAACCCCCTCATCTGGCGAGCAGTACTTC. Its translation is CASSYQTPSSGEQYF.